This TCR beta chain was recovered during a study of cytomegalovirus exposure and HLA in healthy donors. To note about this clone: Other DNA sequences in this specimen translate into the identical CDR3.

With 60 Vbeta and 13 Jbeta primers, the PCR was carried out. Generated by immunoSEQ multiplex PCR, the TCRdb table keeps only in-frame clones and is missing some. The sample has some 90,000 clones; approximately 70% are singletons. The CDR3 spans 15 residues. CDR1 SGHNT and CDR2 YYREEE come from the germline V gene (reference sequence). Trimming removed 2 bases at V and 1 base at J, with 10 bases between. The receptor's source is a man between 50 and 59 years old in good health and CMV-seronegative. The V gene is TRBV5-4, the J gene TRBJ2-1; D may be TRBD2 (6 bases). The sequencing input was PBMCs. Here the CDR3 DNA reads TGTGCCAGCAGCTTCTCCGGGGGTTCCTACAATGAGCAGTTCTTC. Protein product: CASSFSGGSYNEQFF.